The 22 T cell receptor beta chains below all came from one sample that was sequenced in a study of T-cell reconstitution after alpha-beta-depleted transplantation in children. TCRbeta library preparation incorporated unique molecular identifiers. TCRdb reanalysed the PCR reads using MiXCR and keeps one entry per CDR3 protein. The table has hundreds of thousands of distinct CDR3 sequences, 10% to 15% seen once. The material sequenced was PBMCs, mostly from graft donor cells, taken 360 days after TCRalphabeta/CD19-depleted stem cell transplant. The receptor source for this set is a male patient younger than 18 who had a stem cell transplant for acute myeloid leukemia, so the T cells may come from the graft donor.

This clonotype was found many times. V usage is TRBV29-1 and J usage is TRBJ2-7; D gene ambiguous. This CDR3 is built from 13 residues. Trimming pared 5 bases from V and 1 base from J, leaving 12 bases between. CDR1 SQVTM and CDR2 ANQGSEA come from the germline V gene. CDR3 loop: CSVLSDVSYEQYF. CDR3 in DNA: TGCAGCGTTCTCTCGGACGTATCCTACGAGCAGTACTTC.

V is TRBV29-1 and J is TRBJ2-7, with D possibly being TRBD2 (5 bases). Germline CDR1 is SQVTM and CDR2 is ANQGSEA. This CDR3 has 11 amino acids. The V end lost 7 bases, the J end lost 3 bases, and 10 bases lay between the germline ends. CDR3 protein: CSALGGYEQYF. The CDR3 DNA reads as TGCAGCGCCCTCGGAGGCTACGAGCAGTACTTC.

This clonotype appeared a few times. V gene TRBV2 combines with J gene TRBJ2-7; 7 positions match TRBD1. The CDR3 totals 12 residues. Germline CDR1 reads SNHLY; CDR2 reads FYNNEI. Germline trimming cut 8 bases from V and 3 bases from J; bases unmatched to any gene: 4. The CDR3 DNA is TGTGCCAGCGTTGACAGGGACTACGAGCAGTACTTC. This gives the protein CASVDRDYEQYF.

A few counts support this clonotype. The J gene is TRBJ2-1, the V gene TRBV7-3, with 12 bases matching TRBD2. This CDR3 has 14 amino acids. After removal of 5 bases from V and 9 bases from J, the junction contained 5 bases not matched to a gene. Per germline, CDR1 SGHTA and CDR2 FQGTGA. CDR3 DNA sequence: TGTGCCAGCAGCCACGGACTAGCGGGGAGTGAGCAGTTCTTC. Translating it yields CASSHGLAGSEQFF.

The rearrangement links TRBV5-1 to TRBJ2-7, with 9 nucleotides matching TRBD2. From germline, CDR1 is SGHRS and CDR2 YFSETQ. This CDR3 has 15 amino acids. Losses at the gene ends were 4 bases for V and 6 bases for J; bases not matched to a gene: 11. In DNA form, the CDR3 reads TGCGCCAGCAGCAATCCGGGACTAGCATCGGGCGAGCAGTACTTC. It yields the protein CASSNPGLASGEQYF.

The rearrangement joins TRBV2 to TRBJ2-7; 10 bases are shared with TRBD1. The trim removed 5 bases at V and 6 bases at J, leaving 10 bases unmatched. Looked up from germline, CDR1 is SNHLY and CDR2 is FYNNEI. This CDR3 comprises 15 residues. CDR3 residues: CASSHPGQGFGEQYF. DNA for the CDR3: TGTGCCAGCAGTCATCCGGGACAGGGGTTCGGCGAGCAGTACTTC.

This clonotype was counted at least ten times. The rearrangement uses TRBV5-4 and TRBJ2-1; weak D call: TRBD2 (5 bases). CDR3 length equals 16 residues. Germline assignment: CDR1 SGHNT and CDR2 YYREEE (reference sequence). The V gene lost 7 bases and the J gene lost 4 bases, with 21 bases spanning the gap. In nucleotides, the CDR3 is TGTGCCAGCTCAACCGTGAGGGCGTCCGCATACAATGAGCAGTTCTTC. This sequence encodes CASSTVRASAYNEQFF.

This clonotype was seen a few times. The DNA is left out, because the CDR3 cannot be placed on it with certainty; the CDR3 is given as TCRdb lists it. V usage is TRBV7-5 and J usage is TRBJ2-3; TRBD2 reflects the table's D call only, with no check against the DNA. TRBV7-5 corresponds to a pseudogene. Both ends counted, the CDR3 spans 18 residues. CDR3: CISVPEAPGLACTDTQYF.

The chain carries TRBV29-1 and TRBJ2-1; 7 positions agree with TRBD1. The germline V gene has CDR1 SQVTM and CDR2 ANQGSEA. The CDR3 runs to 13 residues. Trimming cost V 7 bases and J 4 bases; bases outside gene matches: 7. CDR3 DNA: TGCAGCGCGGAGAGGGGACAGTACAATGAGCAGTTCTTC. Protein: CSAERGQYNEQFF.

This clonotype was counted a few times. V and J are TRBV7-3 and TRBJ2-1; TRBD1 matches 8 bases. CDR1 is SGHTA and CDR2 is FQGTGA in the germline V gene. The CDR3 runs 15 residues. V was clipped by 6 bases and J by 3 bases; unmatched bases: 7. CDR3 DNA: TGTGCCAGCAGTAACAGGGGGGTTAGCTACAATGAGCAGTTCTTC. Translating gives CASSNRGVSYNEQFF.

V and J are TRBV6-5 and TRBJ1-1; D is unclear. The germline CDR1 and CDR2 sequences are MNHEY and SVGAGI. V was shortened by 11 bases and J by 4 bases, with 14 bases between the two germline ends. CDR3 length: 12 amino acids. CDR3: CASSGESTEAFF. CDR3 bases: TGTGCCTCCTCCGGGGAGAGCACTGAAGCTTTCTTT.

A note on this clonotype: The conserved phenylalanine or tryptophan normally closing the CDR3 is absent here, so this likely arose from a read error. The V gene is TRBV5-1, the J gene TRBJ2-5; TRBD2 matches 15 bases. Germline V gives CDR1 SGHRS, CDR2 YFSETQ. V trimming: 4 bases; J trimming: 5 bases; junction bases outside the gene matches: 15. This CDR3 is 19 amino acids long. The CDR3 DNA is TGCGCCAGCAGCCGGGGACTAGCGGGAGGCCATCCGCTTAGGGAGACCCAGTACTCC. Translating gives CASSRGLAGGHPLRETQYS.

V is TRBV10-3 and J is TRBJ2-1; 10 positions agree with TRBD2. CDR1 and CDR2 from the germline V gene are ENHRY and SYGVKD. The length of the CDR3 is 14 residues. V gave up 3 bases and J gave up 8 bases; unmatched junction bases: 4. The CDR3 nucleotides read TGTGCCATCAGTGAAAGCGGGAGGGCCCATGAGCAGTTCTTC. Its translation is CAISESGRAHEQFF.

This clonotype has a handful of counts. The chain links TRBV20-1 to TRBJ2-3, with 12 bases identical to TRBD2. V lost 3 bases to trimming and J lost 4 bases; unmatched junction nucleotides: 17. CDR1 is DFQATT, CDR2 SNEGSKA, per germline (reference sequence). The CDR3 runs 19 residues. The CDR3 nucleotides are TGCAGTGCTAGGCCGACTAGCGGGAGTGCCAACAGCGGGTCAGATACGCAGTATTTT. It yields the protein CSARPTSGSANSGSDTQYF.

This clonotype showed up just a few times. This rearrangement joins TRBV28 to TRBJ2-5; perhaps TRBD1 as D (6 bases). Trimming left V 6 bases short and J 4 bases short, with 9 bases between. This CDR3 contains 12 residues. Germline V gene data show CDR1 as MDHEN and CDR2 as SYDVKM. For the CDR3, the DNA is TGTGCCAGCAGCGTCAGGGGAGAGACCCAGTACTTC. Residues: CASSVRGETQYF.

This clonotype was picked up many times. The rearrangement joins TRBV6-2 or TRBV6-3 to TRBJ2-2, with 7 bases that match TRBD2. V shed 6 bases, J shed 1 base, and the junction held 5 bases outside the gene matches. The CDR3 runs to 15 residues. Germline assignment: CDR1 MNHEY and CDR2 SVGEGT. The CDR3, as DNA: TGTGCCAGCAGGTGGGACTATTTGAACACCGGGGAGCTGTTTTTT. As protein: CASRWDYLNTGELFF.

The chain uses TRBV30 and TRBJ2-3; D gene unclear. CDR1 is GTSNPN, CDR2 SVGIG, per germline (reference sequence). The CDR3 sequence is 12 residues long. V was shortened by 2 bases and J by 6 bases, with 9 bases between the two germline ends. CDR3 residues: CAWSRTPDTQYF. The DNA for the CDR3 is TGTGCCTGGAGTAGGACCCCTGATACGCAGTATTTT.

There are a few counts of this clonotype. V usage is TRBV15 and J usage is TRBJ2-7, with TRBD2 matching 12 bases. The ends lost 2 bases at V and 4 bases at J; junction bases unmatched: 9. The germline gives CDR1 LNHNV, CDR2 YYDKDF (reference sequence). This CDR3 contains 17 residues. The CDR3 nucleotides read TGTGCCACCAGCAGACTAGCGGGAGGGCCTCTCATGTACGAGCAGTACTTC. Amino acid sequence: CATSRLAGGPLMYEQYF.

This clonotype was seen many times. The J gene is TRBJ2-7, the V gene TRBV12-3 or TRBV12-4, with 8 positions matching TRBD1. The length of the CDR3 is 13 residues. Losses at the gene ends were 3 bases for V and 5 bases for J; bases not matched to a gene: 3. The CDR3 nucleotides read TGTGCCAGCAGTTTTGACAGGGGCCACGAGCAGTACTTC. This codes for CASSFDRGHEQYF.

The chain recombines TRBV7-2 with TRBJ2-1, with 11 bases matching TRBD2. V trimming: 1 base; J trimming: 7 bases; junction bases outside the gene matches: 3. The V gene's germline CDR1 is SGHTA and CDR2 FQGNSA. The CDR3 extends over 15 amino acids. DNA of the CDR3: TGTGCCAGCAGCTTAGTGGCTAGCGGGGGGAATGAGCAGTTCTTC. Translation: CASSLVASGGNEQFF.

The CDR3 DNA reads as TGCGCCAGCAGCCAAGATAGGAAGGCAAAGCGCTCCTACGAGCAGTACTTC. Residues: CASSQDRKAKRSYEQYF. This rearrangement joins TRBV4-3 to TRBJ2-7; D remains unclear. Trimming shortened V by 0 bases and J by 0 bases, and 15 bases separated the two germline ends. The germline V gene has CDR1 LGHNA and CDR2 YSLEER. This CDR3 is built from 17 residues.

This CDR3 reads CASSPRTSVGDTQYF. In DNA form, the CDR3 reads TGTGCCAGCAGCCCAAGGACTAGCGTGGGAGATACGCAGTATTTT. The rearrangement joins TRBV7-6 to TRBJ2-3, with 9 bases matching TRBD2. Germline V lookup: CDR1 SGHVS, CDR2 FNYEAQ. The CDR3 runs 15 residues. The V segment lost 5 bases and the J segment 5 bases; nucleotides outside the gene matches: 8. Full variable domain (rest looked up from reference TRBV7-6 and TRBJ2-3): GAGVSQSPRYKVTKRGQDVALRCDPISGHVSLYWYRQALGQGPEFLTYFNYEAQQDKSGLPNDRFSAERPEGSISTLTIQRTEQRDSAMYRCASSPRTSVGDTQYFGPGTRLTVL.